This is a list of T cell receptor beta chains from one sample in a study of CXCR3-negative and CXCR3-positive naive CD8 T cells. One entry per CDR3 protein, without DNA, is what TCRdb gives after re-calling the 5' RACE reads. The sample totals tens of thousands of distinct CDR3 sequences. The sequenced material came from memory CD8+ T cells from blood. These TCRs come from a human donor in good health. Some clones in this sample may be carry-over from other donors' samples. The CDR3 runs from the conserved cysteine through the conserved F or W. Part of the rows lack a size; the others show once, few, many or a class for expanded clones.

v_gene: TRBV28; j_gene: TRBJ2-3; abundance: .; CDR3aa: CASSLGVVTQYF
v_gene: TRBV15; j_gene: TRBJ1-4; abundance: .; CDR3aa: CATSSWVAGNEKLFF
v_gene: TRBV15; j_gene: TRBJ1-1; abundance: .; CDR3aa: CATSRHTVNTEAFF
v_gene: TRBV7-2; j_gene: TRBJ1-1; abundance: .; CDR3aa: CASSPVGATEAFF
v_gene: TRBV15; j_gene: TRBJ2-3; abundance: .; CDR3aa: CATSPSGGGADTQYF
v_gene: TRBV30; j_gene: TRBJ1-1; abundance: .; CDR3aa: CAWSVRGANTEAFF
v_gene: TRBV29-1; j_gene: TRBJ2-7; abundance: .; CDR3aa: CSVDRGLAGFFPYEQYF
v_gene: TRBV3-1; j_gene: TRBJ2-7; abundance: .; CDR3aa: CASSPEPTTTSEQYF
v_gene: TRBV4-3; j_gene: TRBJ1-2; abundance: .; CDR3aa: CASSQVTDMGNYGYTF
v_gene: TRBV9; j_gene: TRBJ2-1; abundance: .; CDR3aa: CASSPSGGPNEQFF
v_gene: TRBV27; j_gene: TRBJ1-5; abundance: .; CDR3aa: CASRLWASSNQPQHF
v_gene: TRBV12-3/TRBV12-4; j_gene: TRBJ2-7; abundance: .; CDR3aa: CASSWDMKGYEQYF
v_gene: TRBV6-5; j_gene: TRBJ2-3; abundance: .; CDR3aa: CASGYSEWGTDTQYF
v_gene: TRBV7-2; j_gene: TRBJ1-4; abundance: .; CDR3aa: CASSLVDGGYNEKLFF
v_gene: TRBV4-1; j_gene: TRBJ2-7; abundance: .; CDR3aa: CASSRTSGPYEQYF
v_gene: TRBV28; j_gene: TRBJ2-7; abundance: .; CDR3aa: CASLVGVEQYF
v_gene: TRBV6-4; j_gene: TRBJ2-2; abundance: medium-sized; CDR3aa: CASSDSPATGAGELFF